This TCR beta chain was sequenced during a study of identical twins. TCRdb re-called the 5' RACE reads through MiXCR, storing one row per CDR3 protein. The sample lists over 200,000 distinct CDR3 sequences, 8% to 11% seen once, with roughly 10% in the top ten. Germline V gives CDR1 SGHRS, CDR2 YFSETQ. With 4 bases clipped from V and 2 bases from J, the junction kept 2 bases outside the gene matches. The CDR3 is 13 residues long. This clonotype has ten or more counts. The antigen is not known. Points from the study as a whole: Researchers caution that invariant MAIT and iNKT cells could partly confound zero-insertion analyses. Cord blood beta clonotypes that were abundant carried fewer insertions, and memory repertoires showed no such trend. Out-of-frame alpha sequences shared by twins were enriched for low generation probability.

This TCR was recovered from a man in his fifties or sixties in good health. Sequenced: memory T cells sorted from blood. V and J are TRBV5-1 and TRBJ1-1; 7 bases map to TRBD1. In DNA form, the CDR3 reads TGCGCCAGCAGCGGACAGGCAAACACTGAAGCTTTCTTT. This sequence encodes CASSGQANTEAFF.